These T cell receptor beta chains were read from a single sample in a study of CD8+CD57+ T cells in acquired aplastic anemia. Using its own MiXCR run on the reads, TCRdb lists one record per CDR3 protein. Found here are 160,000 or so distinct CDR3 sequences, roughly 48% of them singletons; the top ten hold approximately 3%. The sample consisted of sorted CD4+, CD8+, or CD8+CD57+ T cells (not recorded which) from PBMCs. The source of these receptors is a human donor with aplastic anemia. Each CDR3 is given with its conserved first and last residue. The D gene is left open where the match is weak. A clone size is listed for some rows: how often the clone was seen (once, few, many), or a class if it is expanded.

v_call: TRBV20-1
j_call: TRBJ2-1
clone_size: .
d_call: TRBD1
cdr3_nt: TGCAGTGCTCGGAGAGGGACAGGGTCAACCATCCCCGAGCAGTTCTTC
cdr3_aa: CSARRGTGSTIPEQFF

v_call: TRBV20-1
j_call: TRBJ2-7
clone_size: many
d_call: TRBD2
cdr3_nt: TGCAGTGCTAGAGGGACTAGCGGGAGTATCGAGCAGTACTTC
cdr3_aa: CSARGTSGSIEQYF

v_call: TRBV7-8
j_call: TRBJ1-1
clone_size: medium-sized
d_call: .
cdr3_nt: TGTGCCAGCAGCTTAACAGGACGTGAAGCTTTCTTT
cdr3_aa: CASSLTGREAFF

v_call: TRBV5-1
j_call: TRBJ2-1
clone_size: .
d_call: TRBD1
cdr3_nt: TGCGCCAGCAGCTTGCGGACAGGGGGAGGGGATGAGCAGTTCTTC
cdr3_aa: CASSLRTGGGDEQFF

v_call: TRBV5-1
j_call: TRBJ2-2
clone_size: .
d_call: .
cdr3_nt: TGCGCCAGCAGCGAACTACCGGGCCGAAACACCGGGGAGCTGTTTTTT
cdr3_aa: CASSELPGRNTGELFF

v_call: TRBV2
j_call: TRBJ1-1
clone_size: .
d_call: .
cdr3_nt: TGTGCCAGCAGCCGGGCCACTGAAGCTTTCTTT
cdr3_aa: CASSRATEAFF

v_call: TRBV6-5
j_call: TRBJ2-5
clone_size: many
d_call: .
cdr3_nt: TGTGCCAGCAGTTACCCGGGGGAGACCCAGTACTTC
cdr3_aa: CASSYPGETQYF

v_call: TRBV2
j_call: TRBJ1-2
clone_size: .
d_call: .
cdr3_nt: TGTGCCAGCAGGGGGGTCTACAATTATGGCTACACCTTC
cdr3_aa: CASRGVYNYGYTF

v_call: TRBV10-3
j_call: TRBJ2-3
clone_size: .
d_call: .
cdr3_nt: TGTGCCATCAGTGATCGAGCCAACACAGATACGCAGTATTTT
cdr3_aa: CAISDRANTDTQYF

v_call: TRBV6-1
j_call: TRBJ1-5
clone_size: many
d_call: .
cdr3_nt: TGTGCCAGCAGGGAAAATCAGCCCCAGCATTTT
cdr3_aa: CASRENQPQHF

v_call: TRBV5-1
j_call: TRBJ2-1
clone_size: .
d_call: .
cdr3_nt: TGCGCCAGCAGCTTGGCCCGGGGATTGGCCTACAATGTGCAGTTCTTC
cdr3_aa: CASSLARGLAYNVQFF

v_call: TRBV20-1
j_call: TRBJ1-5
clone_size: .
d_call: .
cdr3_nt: TGCAGTGCACAGCCTAGCAATCAGCCCCAGCATTTT
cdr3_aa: CSAQPSNQPQHF

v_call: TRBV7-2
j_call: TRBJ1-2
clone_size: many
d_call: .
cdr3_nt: TGTGCCAGCGCTCTGATGGGATTCTATGGCTACACCTTC
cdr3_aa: CASALMGFYGYTF

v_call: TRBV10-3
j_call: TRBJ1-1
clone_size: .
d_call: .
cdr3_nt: TGTGCCATCAGTGAGTCTACAGGGTTGGACACTGAAGCTTTCTTT
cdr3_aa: CAISESTGLDTEAFF

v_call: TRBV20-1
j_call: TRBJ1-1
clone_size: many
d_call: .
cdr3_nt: TGCAGTGCTAGAGCCAGGGGTCGGGCCACTGAAGCTTTCTTT
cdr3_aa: CSARARGRATEAFF

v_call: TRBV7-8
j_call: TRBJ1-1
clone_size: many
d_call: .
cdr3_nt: TGTGCCAGCAGCTTAGACAGTAACGGGCGAGCTTTCTTT
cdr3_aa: CASSLDSNGRAFF

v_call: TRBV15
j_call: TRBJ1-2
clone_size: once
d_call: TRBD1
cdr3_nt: TGTGCCACCAGCATGCCCGGGACAGGAAGCACCGTCTATGGCTACACCTTC
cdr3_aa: CATSMPGTGSTVYGYTF

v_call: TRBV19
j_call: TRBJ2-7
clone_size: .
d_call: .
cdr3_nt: TGTGCCAGTCGGGCGCCAGGTATCTTCTACGAGCAGTACTTC
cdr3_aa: CASRAPGIFYEQYF

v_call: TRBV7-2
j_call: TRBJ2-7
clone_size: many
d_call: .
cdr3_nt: TGTGCCAGCAGCCTTACAGGTTCGGGAGACTACGAGCAGTACTTC
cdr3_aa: CASSLTGSGDYEQYF

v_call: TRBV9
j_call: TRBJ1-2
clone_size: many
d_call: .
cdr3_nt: TGTGCCAGCAGCGTAGTCGCGGGCTTTGGCTACACCTTC
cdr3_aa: CASSVVAGFGYTF

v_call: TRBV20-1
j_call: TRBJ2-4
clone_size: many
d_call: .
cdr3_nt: TGCAGTGCTAGAGTTCCTGGCAGGGGATCCAAAAACATTCAGTACTTC
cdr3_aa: CSARVPGRGSKNIQYF

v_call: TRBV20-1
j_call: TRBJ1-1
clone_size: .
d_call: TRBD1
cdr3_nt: TGCAGTGCTGGTCGACAGGGGCGCGACACTGAAGCTTTCTTT
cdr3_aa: CSAGRQGRDTEAFF